This TCR beta chain was recovered during a study of blood T cell repertoires in COVID-19. Looking at the study overall: Samples taken during acute and convalescent COVID-19 were collected in the United States, Italy and Spain. Sample material is recorded as cDNA or gDNA derived from T cells, B-cell-depleted T cells, or PBMCs.

In the original analysis: Estimates of nucleated cell counts were drawn from the amplification of reference gene primers. Sequencing was performed with immunoSEQ multiplex PCR; in TCRdb, only in-frame clones are kept and a portion is missing. That table furnishes V, J and clone size, whereas the DNA furnished D and trimming. The profile shows about 73,000 clones, about 88% of them singletons. From germline, CDR1 is MNHEY and CDR2 SVGAGI. Trimming removed 6 bases at V and 5 bases at J, with 11 bases between. The CDR3 length is 13 residues. This clone was detected once. The specimen was peripheral blood. V gene TRBV6-5 combines with J gene TRBJ1-3, with D uncertain. The TCR originated in an elderly man with acute or convalescent COVID-19. CDR3 bases: TGTGCCAGCAGGCCGCCGGGGAGAAACACCATATATTTT. Translating it yields CASRPPGRNTIYF.